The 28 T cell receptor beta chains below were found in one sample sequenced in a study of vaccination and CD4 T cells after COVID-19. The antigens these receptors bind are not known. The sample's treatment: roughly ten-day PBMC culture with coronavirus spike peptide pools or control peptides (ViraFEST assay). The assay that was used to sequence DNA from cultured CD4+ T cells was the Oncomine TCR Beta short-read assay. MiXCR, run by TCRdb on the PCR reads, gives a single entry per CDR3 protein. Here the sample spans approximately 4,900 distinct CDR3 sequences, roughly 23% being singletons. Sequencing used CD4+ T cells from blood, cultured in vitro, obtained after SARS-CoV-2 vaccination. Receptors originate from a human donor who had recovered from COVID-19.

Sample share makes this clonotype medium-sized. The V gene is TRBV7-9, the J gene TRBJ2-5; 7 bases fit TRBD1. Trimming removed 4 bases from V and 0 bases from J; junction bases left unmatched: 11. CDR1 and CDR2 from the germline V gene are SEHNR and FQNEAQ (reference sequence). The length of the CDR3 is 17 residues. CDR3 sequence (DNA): TGTGCCAGCAGCTCCACACCTGACAGGGTGTACCAAGAGACCCAGTACTTC. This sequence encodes CASSSTPDRVYQETQYF. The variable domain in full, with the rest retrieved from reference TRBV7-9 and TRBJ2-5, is DTGVSQNPRHKITKRGQNVTFRCDPISEHNRLYWYRQTLGQGPEFLTYFQNEAQLEKSRLLSDRFSAERPKGSFSTLEIQRTEQGDSAMYLCASSSTPDRVYQETQYFGPGTRLLVL.

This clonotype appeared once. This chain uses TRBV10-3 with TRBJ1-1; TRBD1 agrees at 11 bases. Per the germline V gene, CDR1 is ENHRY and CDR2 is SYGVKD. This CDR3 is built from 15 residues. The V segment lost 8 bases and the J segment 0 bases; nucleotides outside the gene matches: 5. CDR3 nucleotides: TGTGCCATCGGAAGGGACAGGGGGATGAACACTGAAGCTTTCTTT. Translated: CAIGRDRGMNTEAFF.

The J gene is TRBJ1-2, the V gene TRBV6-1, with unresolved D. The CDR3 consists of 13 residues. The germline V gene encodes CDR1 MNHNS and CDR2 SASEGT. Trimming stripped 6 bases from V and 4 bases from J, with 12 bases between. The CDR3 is CASRTGSLYGYTF. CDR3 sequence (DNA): TGTGCCAGCAGGACCGGGAGCCTCTATGGCTACACCTTC.

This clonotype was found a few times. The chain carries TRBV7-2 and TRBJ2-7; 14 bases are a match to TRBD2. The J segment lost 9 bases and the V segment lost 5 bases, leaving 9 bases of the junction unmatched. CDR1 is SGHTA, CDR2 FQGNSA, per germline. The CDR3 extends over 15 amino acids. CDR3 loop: CASSPPGLAGEGQYF. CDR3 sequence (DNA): TGTGCCAGCAGCCCACCGGGACTAGCGGGAGAAGGGCAGTACTTC.

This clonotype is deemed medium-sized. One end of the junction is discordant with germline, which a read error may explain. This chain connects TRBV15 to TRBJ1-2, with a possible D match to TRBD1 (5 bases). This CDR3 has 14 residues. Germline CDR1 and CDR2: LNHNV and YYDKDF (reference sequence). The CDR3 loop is CATSRDLGARDRDF. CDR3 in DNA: TGTGCCACCAGCAGAGATTTAGGGGCAAGGGACCGGGACTTC.

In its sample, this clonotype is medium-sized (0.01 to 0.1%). CDR3: CASSLVGVSSGANVLTF. CDR3 in DNA: TGTGCCAGCAGCTTAGTAGGGGTGAGCTCTGGGGCCAACGTCCTGACTTTC. The chain is built from TRBV7-8 and TRBJ2-6; D is perhaps TRBD1 (5 bases). Germline V CDR1 and CDR2: SGHVS, FQNEAQ. The CDR3 spans 17 residues. The V and J ends lost 1 base and 0 bases respectively, with 10 bases between them.

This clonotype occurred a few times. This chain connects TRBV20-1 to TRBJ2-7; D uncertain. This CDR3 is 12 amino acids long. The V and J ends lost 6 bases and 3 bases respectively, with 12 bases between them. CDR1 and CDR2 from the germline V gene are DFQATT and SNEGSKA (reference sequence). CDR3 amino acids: CSAPDRVYEQYF. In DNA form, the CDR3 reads TGCAGTGCCCCGGACCGAGTCTACGAGCAGTACTTC.

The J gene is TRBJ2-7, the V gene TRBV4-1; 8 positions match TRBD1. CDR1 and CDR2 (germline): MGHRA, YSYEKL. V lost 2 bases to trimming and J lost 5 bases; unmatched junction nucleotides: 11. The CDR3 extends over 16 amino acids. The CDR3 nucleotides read TGCGCCAGCAGCCAACAGGGACAGGCCCGCTTCAACGAGCAGTACTTC. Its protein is CASSQQGQARFNEQYF.

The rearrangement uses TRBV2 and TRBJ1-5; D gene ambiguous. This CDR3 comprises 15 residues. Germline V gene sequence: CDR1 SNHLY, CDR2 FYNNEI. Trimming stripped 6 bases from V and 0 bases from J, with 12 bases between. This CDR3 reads CASRGGLYSNQPQHF. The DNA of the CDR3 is TGTGCCAGCAGGGGAGGACTTTATAGCAATCAGCCCCAGCATTTT.

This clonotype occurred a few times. CDR3 loop: CASRGTGGRLNTEAFF. The CDR3 DNA reads TGTGCCAGCAGGGGGACAGGGGGCAGGCTGAACACTGAAGCTTTCTTT. This sequence joins TRBV27 and TRBJ1-1; the match to TRBD1 covers 12 bases. Germline trimming cut 6 bases from V and 0 bases from J; bases unmatched to any gene: 5. The CDR3 runs 16 residues. The germline V gene encodes CDR1 MNHEY and CDR2 SMNVEV (reference sequence).

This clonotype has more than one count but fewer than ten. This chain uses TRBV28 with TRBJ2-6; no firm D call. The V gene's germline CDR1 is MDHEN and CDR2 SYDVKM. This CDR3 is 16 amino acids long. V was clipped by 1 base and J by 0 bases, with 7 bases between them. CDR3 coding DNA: TGTGCCAGCAGTTTATTCCCCTACTCTGGGGCCAACGTCCTGACTTTC. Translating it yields CASSLFPYSGANVLTF.

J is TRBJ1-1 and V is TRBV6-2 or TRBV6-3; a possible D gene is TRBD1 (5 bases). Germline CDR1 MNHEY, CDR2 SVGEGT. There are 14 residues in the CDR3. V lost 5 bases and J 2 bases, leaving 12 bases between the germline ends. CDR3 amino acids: CASSTGRTNTEAFF. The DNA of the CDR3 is TGTGCCAGCAGTACGGGACGTACCAACACTGAAGCTTTCTTT.

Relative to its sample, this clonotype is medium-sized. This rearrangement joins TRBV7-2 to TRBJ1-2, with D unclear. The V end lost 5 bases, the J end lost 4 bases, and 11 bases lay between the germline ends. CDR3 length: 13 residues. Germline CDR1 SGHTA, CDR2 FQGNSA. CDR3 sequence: CASSPRRVYGYTF. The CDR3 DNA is TGTGCCAGCAGCCCACGACGGGTCTATGGCTACACCTTC.

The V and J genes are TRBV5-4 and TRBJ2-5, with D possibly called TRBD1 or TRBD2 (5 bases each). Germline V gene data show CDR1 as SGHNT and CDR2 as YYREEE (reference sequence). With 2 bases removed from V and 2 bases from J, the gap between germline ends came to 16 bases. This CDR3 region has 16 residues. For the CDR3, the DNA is TGTGCCAGCAGCTTTGCCGGGGCTCAGTCACAAGAGACCCAGTACTTC. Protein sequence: CASSFAGAQSQETQYF. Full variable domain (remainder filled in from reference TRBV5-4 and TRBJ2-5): ETGVTQSPTHLIKTRGQQVTLRCSSQSGHNTVSWYQQALGQGPQFIFQYYREEENGRGNFPPRFSGLQFPNYSSELNVNALELDDSALYLCASSFAGAQSQETQYFGPGTRLLVL.

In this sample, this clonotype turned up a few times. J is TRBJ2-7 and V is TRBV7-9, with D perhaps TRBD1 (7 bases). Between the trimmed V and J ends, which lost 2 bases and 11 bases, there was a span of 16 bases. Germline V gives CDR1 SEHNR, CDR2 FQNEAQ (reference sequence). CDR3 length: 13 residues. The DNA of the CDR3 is TGTGCCAGCAGCTTAATAGGGGGCGGGGTGAAGTACTTC. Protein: CASSLIGGGVKYF. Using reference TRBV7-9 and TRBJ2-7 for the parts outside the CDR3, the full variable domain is DTGVSQNPRHKITKRGQNVTFRCDPISEHNRLYWYRQTLGQGPEFLTYFQNEAQLEKSRLLSDRFSAERPKGSFSTLEIQRTEQGDSAMYLCASSLIGGGVKYFGPGTRLTVT.

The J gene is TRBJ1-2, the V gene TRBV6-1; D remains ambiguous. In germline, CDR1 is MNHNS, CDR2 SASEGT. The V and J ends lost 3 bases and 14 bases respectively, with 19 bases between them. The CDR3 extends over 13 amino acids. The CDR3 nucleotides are TGTGCCAGCAGTGAGGGGTGGACCGGGTTGTCTACCTTC. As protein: CASSEGWTGLSTF.

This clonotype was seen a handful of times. The CDR3 region is CASSYSGQVGGYTF. The DNA of the CDR3 is TGTGCCAGCAGTTACTCTGGACAGGTTGGAGGCTACACCTTC. The chain recombines TRBV6-5 with TRBJ1-2, with 7 bases that match TRBD1. The V gene's germline CDR1 is MNHEY and CDR2 SVGAGI. V lost 0 bases and J lost 8; bases outside the gene matches: 6. The CDR3 is 14 amino acids.

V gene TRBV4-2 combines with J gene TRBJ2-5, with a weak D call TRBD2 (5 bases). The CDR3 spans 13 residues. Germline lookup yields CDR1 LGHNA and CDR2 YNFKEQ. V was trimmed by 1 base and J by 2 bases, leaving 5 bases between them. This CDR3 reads CASSQGRQETQYF. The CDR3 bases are TGTGCCAGCAGCCAAGGGAGGCAAGAGACCCAGTACTTC.

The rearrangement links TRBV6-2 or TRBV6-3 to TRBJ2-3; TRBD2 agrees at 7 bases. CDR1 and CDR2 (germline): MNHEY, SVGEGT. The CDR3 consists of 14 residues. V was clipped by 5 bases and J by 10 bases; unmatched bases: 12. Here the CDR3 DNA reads TGTGCCAGCAGTCCTAGCGGACGCTTATCAGCGCAGTATTTT. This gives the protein CASSPSGRLSAQYF.

CDR3 nucleotides: TGTGCCAGCAGTCCCCCCGTACTTTACGAGCAGTACTTC. It yields the protein CASSPPVLYEQYF. The V gene is TRBV28, the J gene TRBJ2-7; D not resolved. The germline V gene has CDR1 MDHEN and CDR2 SYDVKM. The CDR3 has 13 residues. V lost 5 bases, J lost 4 bases, and 12 bases lay in between.

The CDR3 protein is CASRSDILAGGPWSSYEQYF. DNA of the CDR3: TGTGCCAGCAGATCTGACATACTAGCGGGAGGGCCATGGAGCTCCTACGAGCAGTACTTC. The chain recombines TRBV28 with TRBJ2-7, with TRBD2 matching 13 bases. V gave up 6 bases and J gave up 0 bases; unmatched junction bases: 17. The CDR3 runs 20 residues. The germline CDR1 and CDR2 sequences are MDHEN and SYDVKM.

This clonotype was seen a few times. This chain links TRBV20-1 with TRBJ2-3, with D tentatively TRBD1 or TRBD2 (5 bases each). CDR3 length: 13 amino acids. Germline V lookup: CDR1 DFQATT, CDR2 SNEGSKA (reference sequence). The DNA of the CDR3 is TGCAGCGTCGAGGGGCGGGGCACAGATACGCAGTATTTT. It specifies CSVEGRGTDTQYF.

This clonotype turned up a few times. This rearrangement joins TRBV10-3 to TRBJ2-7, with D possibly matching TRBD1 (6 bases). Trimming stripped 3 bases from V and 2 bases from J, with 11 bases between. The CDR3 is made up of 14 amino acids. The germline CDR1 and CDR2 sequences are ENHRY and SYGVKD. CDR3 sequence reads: CAISEHGTTYEQYF. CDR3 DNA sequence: TGTGCCATCAGTGAACACGGGACAACCTACGAGCAGTACTTC.

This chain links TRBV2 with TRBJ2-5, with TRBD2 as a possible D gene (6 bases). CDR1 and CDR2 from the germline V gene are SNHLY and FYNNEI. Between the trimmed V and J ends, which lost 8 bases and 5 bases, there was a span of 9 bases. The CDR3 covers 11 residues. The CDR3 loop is CASGRGETQYF. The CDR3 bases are TGTGCCAGCGGACGGGGGGAGACCCAGTACTTC.

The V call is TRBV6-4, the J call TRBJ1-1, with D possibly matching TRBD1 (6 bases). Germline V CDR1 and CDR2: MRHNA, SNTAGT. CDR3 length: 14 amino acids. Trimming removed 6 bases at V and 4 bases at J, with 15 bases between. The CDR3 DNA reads TGTGCCAGCAGAAACAGGGCCCTGAGCACTGAAGCTTTCTTT. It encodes CASRNRALSTEAFF.

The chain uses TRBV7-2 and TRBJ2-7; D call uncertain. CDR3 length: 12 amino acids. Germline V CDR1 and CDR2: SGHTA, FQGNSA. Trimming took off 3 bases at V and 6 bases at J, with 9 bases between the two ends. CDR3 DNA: TGTGCCAGCAGCTTTACGGGCCGCGAGCAGTACTTC. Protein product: CASSFTGREQYF.

The CDR3: CASSDWQGDGYTF. The CDR3 DNA sequence: TGTGCCAGCAGTGATTGGCAGGGGGATGGCTACACCTTC. The genes are TRBV2 and TRBJ1-2; TRBD1 agrees at 7 bases. This CDR3 comprises 13 residues. Trimming took 3 bases from V and 6 from J; bases not matched to a gene: 4. Germline V gene lookup returns CDR1 SNHLY and CDR2 FYNNEI.

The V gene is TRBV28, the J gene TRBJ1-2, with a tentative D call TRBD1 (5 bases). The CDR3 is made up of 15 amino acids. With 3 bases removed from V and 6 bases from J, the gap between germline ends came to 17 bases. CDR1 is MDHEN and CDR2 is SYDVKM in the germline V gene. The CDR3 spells CASSLGFRANNGYTF. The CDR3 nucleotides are TGTGCCAGCAGTTTGGGCTTCAGGGCAAATAATGGCTACACCTTC.